The 17 T cell receptor beta chains listed next were all sequenced from one sample in a study of Ad26.COV2.S vaccination and SARS-CoV-2 variants. Treatment reported: approximately 18 received Ad26.COV2.S at low or high dose, single or two shots; about five received placebo; per-sample allocation not given. Day 63 after the first vaccine or placebo injection was the time point for sampling. Data came from immunoSEQ multiplex PCR; TCRdb stores just in-frame clones and leaves some out. The sample lists around 300,000 clones; under 90% were seen once. Sequencing was performed on peripheral blood, taken in a trial of Ad26.COV2.S vaccine versus placebo. The receptors stem from a person aged 18-65 years who received the Ad26.COV2.S COVID-19 vaccine or a placebo.

This chain uses TRBV12-3 or TRBV12-4 with TRBJ2-2; D is uncertain. CDR3 length: 13 amino acids. Trimming removed 6 bases at V and 7 bases at J, with 12 bases between. The CDR3 loop is CASSPVAFGELFF. CDR3 coding DNA: TGTGCCAGCAGCCCGGTCGCTTTCGGGGAGCTGTTTTTT.

The V and J genes are TRBV5-4 and TRBJ1-1; the match to TRBD1 covers 7 bases. In germline, CDR1 is SGHNT, CDR2 YYREEE (reference sequence). The ends lost 5 bases at V and 1 base at J; junction bases unmatched: 11. The CDR3 runs to 16 residues. The chain's CDR3 is CASSYGQVITNTEAFF. The DNA for the CDR3 is TGTGCCAGCAGTTACGGACAGGTAATAACGAACACTGAAGCTTTCTTT.

This chain uses TRBV2 with TRBJ2-5; 12 bases agree with TRBD2. V lost 6 bases and J lost 5; bases outside the gene matches: 4. Germline V CDR1 and CDR2: SNHLY, FYNNEI. The CDR3 length is 14 residues. The CDR3: CASRPGTSGETQYF. The CDR3, as DNA: TGTGCCAGCAGACCTGGGACTAGCGGGGAGACCCAGTACTTC.

The J gene is TRBJ1-1, the V gene TRBV7-8; D remains ambiguous. Germline V gene sequence: CDR1 SGHVS, CDR2 FQNEAQ. The CDR3 contains 16 residues. Trimming left V 1 base short and J 0 bases short, with 12 bases between. CDR3 sequence: CASSLEMAAMNTEAFF. DNA for the CDR3: TGTGCCAGCAGCTTAGAGATGGCAGCTATGAACACTGAAGCTTTCTTT.

The chain is built from TRBV4-3 and TRBJ1-4, with TRBD1 matching 7 bases. V was clipped by 4 bases and J by 4 bases; unmatched bases: 3. CDR1 is LGHNA, CDR2 YSLEER, per germline. This CDR3 has 14 residues. CDR3 protein: CASSPGQFNEKLFF. CDR3 sequence (DNA): TGCGCCAGCAGCCCGGGACAGTTTAATGAAAAACTGTTTTTT.

A word on this clone: A far larger clone differs by one base, so this is likely a read error. V gene TRBV7-6 combines with J gene TRBJ2-1; D is unclear. The length of the CDR3 is 14 residues. The germline gives CDR1 SGHVS, CDR2 FNYEAQ. V was trimmed by 1 base and J by 0 bases, leaving 4 bases between them. The DNA for the CDR3 is TGTGCCAGCAGCTTAGGGGGCTCCTACAATGAGCAGTTCTTC. It translates to CASSLGGSYNEQFF. Filled out from reference TRBV7-6 and TRBJ2-1, the complete variable domain reads GAGVSQSPRYKVTKRGQDVALRCDPISGHVSLYWYRQALGQGPEFLTYFNYEAQQDKSGLPNDRFSAERPEGSISTLTIQRTEQRDSAMYRCASSLGGSYNEQFFGPGTRLTVL.

The chain couples TRBV28 to TRBJ1-2; no reliable D call. CDR1 and CDR2 from the germline V gene are MDHEN and SYDVKM. The CDR3 totals 16 residues. The ends were cut back, 4 bases at V and 3 bases at J, with 18 bases in the middle. CDR3 sequence: CASSSPGMAGDYGYTF. CDR3 in DNA: TGTGCCAGCAGTTCTCCCGGGATGGCGGGTGACTATGGCTACACCTTC.

The V and J genes are TRBV6-5 and TRBJ1-2; D gene unclear. In germline, CDR1 is MNHEY, CDR2 SVGAGI. V dropped 6 bases and J dropped 1 base, with 9 bases sitting between them. This CDR3 spans 13 amino acids. CDR3 sequence (DNA): TGTGCCAGCAGGGGAGGGCTTAACTATGGCTACACCTTC. Translation gives CASRGGLNYGYTF.

As for this clone: Mismatch with germline at one junction end may stem from a read error. The chain uses TRBV27 and TRBJ1-2; 9 positions agree with TRBD1. The germline CDR1 and CDR2 sequences are MNHEY and SMNVEV (reference sequence). This CDR3 is 14 amino acids long. This CDR3 is CASRPLTGGAPFVF. The CDR3 DNA is TGTGCCAGCAGGCCCCTTACAGGGGGCGCCCCCTTTGTCTTC.

In this sample, this clone turned up once. The chain combines TRBV18 with TRBJ2-7, with a weak D call TRBD1 (5 bases). CDR3 size: 14 residues. V was pared by 3 bases and J by 6 bases, with 15 bases between. Germline V gene sequence: CDR1 KGHSH, CDR2 LQKENI. The CDR3 loop reads CASSPYQGLGEQYV. CDR3 bases: TGTGCCAGCTCACCGTACCAGGGTTTGGGCGAGCAGTACGTC.

The chain recombines TRBV7-9 with TRBJ1-1, with 8 bases identical to TRBD1. This CDR3 is 16 amino acids long. Germline CDR1 reads SEHNR; CDR2 reads FQNEAQ (reference sequence). V dropped 4 bases and J dropped 4; count of bases not matched to a gene: 11. The CDR3 spells CASSSYSDREVTEAFF. CDR3 in DNA: TGTGCCAGCAGCTCCTACTCGGACAGGGAGGTCACTGAAGCTTTCTTT.

The gene calls are TRBV14 and TRBJ1-1; 11 bases line up with TRBD1. The CDR3 runs to 14 residues. Germline V gene lookup returns CDR1 SGHDN and CDR2 FVKESK. V was clipped by 1 base and J by 6 bases; unmatched bases: 1. CDR3 protein: CASSQGGQGAEAFF. The CDR3 DNA is TGTGCCAGCAGCCAAGGGGGACAGGGGGCTGAAGCTTTCTTT.

The rearrangement links TRBV7-9 to TRBJ1-2; TRBD1 agrees at 8 bases. J gave up 8 bases and V 7 bases, and 12 bases lay outside the gene matches. Germline V CDR1 and CDR2: SEHNR, FQNEAQ (reference sequence). This CDR3 comprises 14 residues. In DNA form, the CDR3 reads TGTGCCAGCATTCCAACTGGACAGGGTGGCGGCTACACCTTC. This encodes CASIPTGQGGGYTF.

This chain connects TRBV18 to TRBJ2-3, with D perhaps being TRBD1 or TRBD2 (5 bases each). The CDR3 is 15 residues long. V was trimmed by 4 bases and J by 4 bases, leaving 15 bases between them. The V gene's germline CDR1 is KGHSH and CDR2 LQKENI. The CDR3 here is CASSRSGAEADTQYF. CDR3 sequence (DNA): TGTGCCAGCTCACGGTCCGGGGCAGAGGCAGATACGCAGTATTTT.

On this clone itself: One junction end disagrees with the germline gene, perhaps due to a read error. The chain employs TRBV7-2 and TRBJ2-4, with 16 nucleotides matching TRBD2. The CDR3 totals 19 residues. Per the germline V gene, CDR1 is SGHTA and CDR2 is FQGNSA. Here the CDR3 reads CAGSLAGLAGGGAKNIQYF. The CDR3 coding sequence is TGTGCCGGCAGCTTAGCGGGACTAGCGGGAGGGGGGGCCAAAAACATTCAGTACTTC. The variable domain in full, with the rest retrieved from reference TRBV7-2 and TRBJ2-4, is GAGVSQSPSNKVTEKGKDVELRCDPISGHTALYWYRQSLGQGLEFLIYFQGNSAPDKSGLPSDRFSAERTGGSVSTLTIQRTQQEDSAVYLCAGSLAGLAGGGAKNIQYFGAGTRLSVL.

The V gene is TRBV4-3, the J gene TRBJ2-5; TRBD2 is a possible D gene (5 bases). V shed 0 bases and J shed 5 bases, with 19 bases lying between them. The germline gives CDR1 LGHNA, CDR2 YSLEER. This CDR3 contains 17 residues. CDR3 residues: CASSQEPPERGFETQYF. The CDR3 DNA is TGCGCCAGCAGCCAAGAGCCGCCCGAACGGGGATTCGAGACCCAGTACTTC.

J is TRBJ1-5 and V is TRBV11-2, with D possibly being TRBD1 (6 bases). CDR1 and CDR2 (germline): SGHAT, FQNNGV. V gave up 5 bases and J gave up 9 bases, with 20 bases separating them. The CDR3 runs 15 residues. The CDR3 region is CASSPLGQGKAPQHF. The CDR3 region has the DNA TGTGCCAGCAGCCCCCTCGGGCAGGGGAAGGCGCCCCAGCATTTT. Supplemented by reference TRBV11-2 and TRBJ1-5, the full variable domain reads EAGVAQSPRYKIIEKRQSVAFWCNPISGHATLYWYQQILGQGPKLLIQFQNNGVVDDSQLPKDRFSAERLKGVDSTLKIQPAKLEDSAVYLCASSPLGQGKAPQHFGDGTRLSIL.